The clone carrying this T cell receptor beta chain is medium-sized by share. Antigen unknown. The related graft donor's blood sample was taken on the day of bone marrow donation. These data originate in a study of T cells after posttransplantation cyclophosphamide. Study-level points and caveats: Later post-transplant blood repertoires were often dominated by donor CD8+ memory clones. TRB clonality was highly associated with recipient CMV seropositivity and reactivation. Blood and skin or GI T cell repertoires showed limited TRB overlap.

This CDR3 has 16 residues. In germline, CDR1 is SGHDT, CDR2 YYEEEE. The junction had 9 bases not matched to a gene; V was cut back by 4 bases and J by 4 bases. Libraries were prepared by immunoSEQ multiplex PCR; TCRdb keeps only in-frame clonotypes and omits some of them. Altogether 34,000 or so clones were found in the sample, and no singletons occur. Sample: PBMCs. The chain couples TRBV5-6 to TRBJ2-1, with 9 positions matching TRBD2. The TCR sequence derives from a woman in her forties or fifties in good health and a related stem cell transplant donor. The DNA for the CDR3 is TGTGCCAGCAGCGTAAGAGCGGGAGGCAGGTACAATGAGCAGTTCTTC. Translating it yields CASSVRAGGRYNEQFF.